This TCR beta chain was sequenced in a study of Ad26.COV2.S vaccination and SARS-CoV-2 variants. Study summary: Recipients of Ad26.COV2.S got it intramuscularly, once or twice 56 days apart. Study-wide findings and caveats: Vaccinated and placebo-treated recipients had similar non-spike TCR breadth.

The treatment was: some 20 received Ad26.COV2.S at low or high dose, single or two shots; roughly 5 received placebo; per-sample allocation not given. Samples were taken on day 63 after the first vaccine or placebo injection. This vaccine is an Ad26 vector that expresses the Wuhan-strain SARS-CoV-2 spike. Concerning this clone itself: Antigen specificity is unknown.

Per the germline V gene, CDR1 is MNHEY and CDR2 is SMNVEV (reference sequence). The germline V and J ends were trimmed by 5 bases and 4 bases, with 10 bases remaining between them. The length of the CDR3 is 13 residues. The repertoire was sequenced with immunoSEQ multiplex PCR; TCRdb's copy has only in-frame clones and lacks some. The sample lists approximately 280,000 clones; approximately 87% were seen once. The chain is built from TRBV27 and TRBJ2-3; D remains ambiguous. The material sequenced was peripheral blood, taken in a trial of Ad26.COV2.S vaccine versus placebo. The sequence came from a person aged 18-60 years who received the Ad26.COV2.S COVID-19 vaccine or a placebo. The CDR3 coding sequence is TGTGCCAGCAGTCCCTATCGGGCAGATACGCAGTATTTT. It yields the protein CASSPYRADTQYF.